The rows below give T cell receptor beta chains drawn from one sample of a study of spatial heterogeneity in lung cancer. TCRdb called the 5' RACE reads again in MiXCR, with one record for every CDR3 protein. Counted here are roughly 80,000 distinct CDR3 sequences, around 7.3% occurring once; the ten biggest clones make up almost 7%. The source was PBMCs, collected at surgery. Receptors were obtained from a male donor with early-stage non-small cell lung cancer. Each CDR3 is given with its conserved first and last residue. The D gene is left open where the match is weak. Clone size, where shown, is once, few, many, or a class for clones that have expanded.

CASSQAGGPGDTQYF	TGCGCCAGCAGCCAAGCGGGAGGCCCGGGAGATACGCAGTATTTT	TRBV4-3	TRBD2	many	TRBJ2-3
CASRATGGTEAFF	TGTGCCAGCAGGGCGACAGGGGGTACTGAAGCTTTCTTT	TRBV2	TRBD1	NA	TRBJ1-1
CASSYSLHQPQHF	TGTGCCAGCAGTTACTCTTTGCATCAGCCCCAGCATTTT	TRBV6-2/TRBV6-3	NA	many	TRBJ1-5
CASSQTGPNQPQHF	TGCGCCAGCAGCCAAACGGGGCCCAATCAGCCCCAGCATTTT	TRBV4-3	NA	few	TRBJ1-5
CASSDRRRGSYNEQFF	TGCGCCAGCAGCGACCGCCGGCGGGGGTCCTACAATGAGCAGTTCTTC	TRBV5-1	TRBD2	few	TRBJ2-1
CASSFQGTYTEAFF	TGTGCCAGCAGCTTTCAGGGGACCTACACTGAAGCTTTCTTT	TRBV7-9	NA	NA	TRBJ1-1
CASSGRGSQPQHF	TGTGCCAGCAGCGGACGAGGGAGTCAGCCCCAGCATTTT	TRBV6-2/TRBV6-3	NA	many	TRBJ1-5
CSAGRGPSSYNSPLHF	TGCAGTGCGGGGCGGGGTCCTAGCTCCTATAATTCACCCCTCCACTTT	TRBV20-1	NA	NA	TRBJ1-6
CASSLAPANEKLFF	TGTGCCAGCAGTTTAGCGCCGGCTAATGAAAAACTGTTTTTT	TRBV12-3/TRBV12-4	NA	NA	TRBJ1-4
CSVRTTGANVLTF	TGCAGCGTACGGACAACTGGGGCCAACGTCCTGACTTTC	TRBV29-1	NA	NA	TRBJ2-6
CASSPGRDSEAFF	TGTGCCAGCTCACCAGGCAGGGATTCTGAAGCTTTCTTT	TRBV18	NA	NA	TRBJ1-1
CASGNQGGLSYEQYF	TGCGCCAGCGGTAACCAGGGGGGCCTAAGCTACGAGCAGTACTTC	TRBV5-1	NA	NA	TRBJ2-7
CASSLVKDTQYF	TGTGCCAGCAGCTTAGTGAAGGATACGCAGTATTTT	TRBV11-2	NA	many	TRBJ2-3
CSAITGMNTEAFF	TGCAGCGCCATAACTGGCATGAACACTGAAGCTTTCTTT	TRBV20-1	NA	NA	TRBJ1-1
CATSASQGWPQHF	TGTGCCACCAGTGCCTCCCAAGGGTGGCCCCAGCATTTT	TRBV24-1	NA	many	TRBJ1-5
CSARTWDYEQYF	TGCAGTGCTAGAACTTGGGACTACGAGCAGTACTTC	TRBV20-1	NA	few	TRBJ2-7
CASSPGPPTDTQYF	TGCGCCAGCAGCCCAGGCCCGCCCACAGATACGCAGTATTTT	TRBV5-1	NA	few	TRBJ2-3
CASSPPEVRETQYF	TGTGCCAGCTCCCCACCAGAGGTCCGGGAGACCCAGTACTTC	TRBV18	NA	few	TRBJ2-5
CASSLQDRGYTF	TGTGCCAGCAGCTTACAAGACCGCGGCTACACCTTC	TRBV7-9	NA	NA	TRBJ1-2
CASSLVGGTTEAFF	TGTGCCAGCAGTTTAGTCGGTGGGACCACTGAAGCTTTCTTT	TRBV12-3/TRBV12-4	NA	few	TRBJ1-1
CSVEPHGIRDYGYTF	TGCAGCGTTGAACCCCATGGGATCCGGGACTATGGCTACACCTTC	TRBV29-1	NA	many	TRBJ1-2
CASSLSVSSYNEQFF	TGTGCCAGCAGCTTATCGGTAAGCTCCTACAATGAGCAGTTCTTC	TRBV7-3	NA	few	TRBJ2-1
CASGDQTGGTEAFF	TGTGCCAGCGGGGATCAGACAGGGGGCACTGAAGCTTTCTTT	TRBV27	TRBD1	few	TRBJ1-1
CASSQGAPGRYEQYF	TGTGCCAGCAGCCAAGGTGCACCCGGGCGTTACGAGCAGTACTTC	TRBV4-2	NA	NA	TRBJ2-7
CASSEKPAGGLDTQYF	TGTGCCAGCAGCGAGAAGCCAGCGGGAGGGTTAGATACGCAGTATTTT	TRBV9	TRBD2	many	TRBJ2-3
CASSQEARPTRSDTQYF	TGCGCCAGCAGCCAAGAGGCGCGGCCTACTAGGTCAGATACGCAGTATTTT	TRBV4-1	NA	many	TRBJ2-3
CASSHHILHWNEQFF	TGCGCCAGCAGTCACCATATCCTGCATTGGAATGAGCAGTTCTTC	TRBV23-1	NA	many	TRBJ2-1
CASSPDTTNYGYTF	TGCGCCAGCAGCCCGGACACCACCAACTATGGCTACACCTTC	TRBV5-1	NA	NA	TRBJ1-2
CASSANIPAGTGELFF	TGCGCCAGCTCAGCGAACATCCCGGCGGGCACCGGGGAGCTGTTTTTT	TRBV5-1	NA	NA	TRBJ2-2
CASSGPGTANTGELFF	TGTGCCAGCAGCGGACCCGGGACAGCTAACACCGGGGAGCTGTTTTTT	TRBV7-8	TRBD1	NA	TRBJ2-2
CASSRDYNEQFF	TGTGCCAGCAGTAGGGACTACAATGAGCAGTTCTTC	TRBV6-2/TRBV6-3	NA	NA	TRBJ2-1
CASSPGSGRALETQYF	TGTGCCAGCAGCCCCGGTAGCGGGAGGGCGTTGGAGACCCAGTACTTC	TRBV7-2	TRBD2	NA	TRBJ2-5
CASSSRLAGVTPTPNEQFF	TGTGCCAGCAGCTCCCGACTAGCGGGAGTGACTCCTACACCCAATGAGCAGTTCTTC	TRBV3-1	TRBD2	many	TRBJ2-1
CASSVGNSYEQYF	TGTGCCAGCAGCGTTGGGAATTCCTACGAGCAGTACTTC	TRBV9	NA	many	TRBJ2-7
CASSWGRPNEKLFF	TGTGCCAGCAGTTGGGGCAGGCCTAATGAAAAACTGTTTTTT	TRBV12-3/TRBV12-4	NA	many	TRBJ1-4
CASSPQGASYEQYF	TGTGCCAGCAGCCCCCAGGGGGCAAGCTACGAGCAGTACTTC	TRBV3-1	TRBD1	many	TRBJ2-7
CASAPRGPGELFF	TGTGCCAGCGCTCCCAGGGGCCCTGGGGAGCTGTTTTTT	TRBV12-3/TRBV12-4	NA	many	TRBJ2-2
CATSRGGGNEKLFF	TGTGCCACCAGCAGAGGGGGAGGCAATGAAAAACTGTTTTTT	TRBV15	NA	few	TRBJ1-4
CASSYSTGGRINQPQHF	TGTGCCAGCAGTTACTCGACAGGTGGCAGGATTAATCAGCCCCAGCATTTT	TRBV6-6	NA	NA	TRBJ1-5
CASSQGGLAYNEQFF	TGTGCCAGCAGCCAAGGAGGACTAGCCTACAATGAGCAGTTCTTC	TRBV3-1	TRBD2	many	TRBJ2-1
CSAREGNREAFF	TGCAGTGCTAGAGAGGGCAACCGTGAAGCTTTCTTT	TRBV20-1	NA	many	TRBJ1-1